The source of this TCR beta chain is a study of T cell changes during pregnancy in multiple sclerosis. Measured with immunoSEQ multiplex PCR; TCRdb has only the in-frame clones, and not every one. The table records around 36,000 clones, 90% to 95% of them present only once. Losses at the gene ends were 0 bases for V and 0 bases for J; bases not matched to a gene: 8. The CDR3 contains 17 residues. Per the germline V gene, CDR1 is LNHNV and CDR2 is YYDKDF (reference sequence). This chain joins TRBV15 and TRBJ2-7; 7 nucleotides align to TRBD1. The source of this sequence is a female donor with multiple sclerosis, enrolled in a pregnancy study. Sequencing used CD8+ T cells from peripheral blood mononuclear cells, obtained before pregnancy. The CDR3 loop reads CATSRDRLQGSSYEQYF. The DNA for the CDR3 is TGTGCCACCAGCAGAGATAGACTACAGGGGAGCTCCTACGAGCAGTACTTC.